Below, 10 T cell receptor beta chains from the same sample are listed, as sequenced in a study. Tregs were sorted as CD4+CD25+CD127-/low cells. TCRdb independently ran MiXCR on the 5' RACE reads; one entry per CDR3 protein. The table includes around 55,000 distinct CDR3 sequences, 20% detected once. The sequencing input was tumor-infiltrating Tregs sorted from the breast tumor. These receptors were collected from a female donor with breast cancer.

The CDR3 DNA follows: TGCGCCAGCCGGAGGGAGACAGGGGAGCAGTACTTC. Protein sequence: CASRRETGEQYF. The V gene is TRBV5-1, the J gene TRBJ2-7, with D maybe TRBD1 (7 bases). The CDR3 spans 12 residues. The germline V gene has CDR1 SGHRS and CDR2 YFSETQ. Between the trimmed V and J ends, which lost 7 bases and 7 bases, there was a span of 15 bases.

Worth noting for this clonotype: A read error is likely, as this CDR3 ends without the conserved phenylalanine or tryptophan. The chain has TRBV6-6 and TRBJ2-7; maybe TRBD1 (6 bases). Germline CDR1 reads MNHNY; CDR2 reads SVGAGI (reference sequence). The length of the CDR3 is 14 residues. V lost 6 bases, J lost 0 bases, and 12 bases lay in between. CDR3: CASSLTGASYEQYL. CDR3 nucleotides: TGTGCCAGCAGCCTGACAGGCGCCTCCTACGAGCAGTACCTC.

This clonotype was seen ten or more times. V is TRBV7-2 and J is TRBJ2-5; 8 positions match TRBD2. V lost 0 bases and J lost 4; bases outside the gene matches: 10. The CDR3 totals 17 residues. Germline V gives CDR1 SGHTA, CDR2 FQGNSA. CDR3 amino acids: CASSLAPPGGPRETQYF. CDR3 DNA sequence: TGTGCCAGCAGCTTAGCGCCACCGGGAGGGCCGAGAGAGACCCAGTACTTC.

For this clonotype: Here the CDR3 omits its conserved ending phenylalanine or tryptophan, so a read error is the likely source. In DNA form, the CDR3 reads TGCGCCAGCAGCGTGTCAGGGGTAAACTATGGCTACACCCTC. Residues: CASSVSGVNYGYTL. The chain recombines TRBV5-1 with TRBJ1-2; weak D call: TRBD1 (6 bases). The germline V and J ends were trimmed by 4 bases and 2 bases, with 12 bases remaining between them. The CDR3 spans 14 residues. Germline V gives CDR1 SGHRS, CDR2 YFSETQ.

The chain uses TRBV2 and TRBJ2-7; 9 positions agree with TRBD2. The germline CDR1 and CDR2 sequences are SNHLY and FYNNEI. CDR3 length equals 15 residues. V was pared by 2 bases and J by 6 bases, with 8 bases of the junction left unmatched. CDR3 in amino acids: CASSEQGLAVAEQYF. As DNA, the CDR3 is TGTGCCAGCAGTGAACAGGGACTAGCAGTAGCCGAGCAGTACTTC.

This clonotype was seen more than once but under ten times. This rearrangement joins TRBV20-1 to TRBJ2-1, with 8 nucleotides matching TRBD2. Germline V CDR1 and CDR2: DFQATT, SNEGSKA (reference sequence). The CDR3 covers 14 residues. V shed 6 bases and J 2 bases; nucleotides not matched to a gene: 6. CDR3 region: CSAQPGGPYNEQFF. Here the CDR3 DNA reads TGCAGTGCCCAACCGGGAGGGCCCTACAATGAGCAGTTCTTC.

There are a few counts of this clonotype. This sequence joins TRBV15 and TRBJ2-1; D is perhaps TRBD1 (5 bases). Germline V gene lookup returns CDR1 LNHNV and CDR2 YYDKDF (reference sequence). Trimming took 0 bases from V and 7 from J, leaving 19 bases between them. The CDR3 is 17 residues long. This chain's CDR3 is CATSRDHDVPGWNEQFF. The CDR3 DNA is TGTGCCACCAGCAGAGATCATGATGTGCCAGGGTGGAATGAGCAGTTCTTC.

The CDR3 reads CASSPWTRSDEQFF. The CDR3 region has the DNA TGTGCCAGCAGCCCATGGACTAGATCCGATGAGCAGTTCTTC. V gene TRBV7-2 combines with J gene TRBJ2-1; the match to TRBD2 covers 7 bases. Germline CDR1 is SGHTA and CDR2 is FQGNSA. There are 14 residues in the CDR3. J lost 8 bases, V lost 5 bases, and 9 bases had no gene match.

This clonotype was seen a handful of times. CDR3 amino acids: CASSSGLAGAPSEQYF. The DNA for the CDR3 is TGTGCCAGCAGTTCCGGACTAGCGGGAGCTCCCTCCGAGCAGTACTTC. The chain has TRBV12-3 or TRBV12-4 and TRBJ2-7, with 13 nucleotides matching TRBD2. The CDR3 covers 16 residues. J was trimmed by 6 bases and V by 4 bases; bases with no gene match: 9.

This clonotype was seen a few times. Here the CDR3 DNA reads TGCGCCAGCAGCTTGGCAGGGTCGCCCGAGACCCAGTACTTC. Its protein is CASSLAGSPETQYF. This chain uses TRBV5-1 with TRBJ2-5; possible D gene TRBD1, 5 bases. Trimming removed 0 bases at V and 5 bases at J, with 11 bases between. The V gene's germline CDR1 is SGHRS and CDR2 YFSETQ. This CDR3 region has 14 residues.